These 31 T cell receptor beta chains originate from one sample sequenced in a study of Ad26.COV2.S vaccination and SARS-CoV-2 variants. Profiling relied on immunoSEQ multiplex PCR, and the TCRdb table lists in-frame clones only, not all of them. The table lists a few hundred thousand clones, 70% to 90% of them singletons. Stated treatment: 15 to 20 received Ad26.COV2.S at low or high dose, single or two shots; about 5 received placebo; per-sample allocation not given. Specimen acquisition occurred on day 63 following the initial vaccine or placebo injection. The sample in question was peripheral blood, obtained in a trial of Ad26.COV2.S vaccine versus placebo. The receptors here all came from a person between 18 and 65 years old who received the Ad26.COV2.S COVID-19 vaccine or a placebo.

This clone was counted only a few times. The genes are TRBV9 and TRBJ2-7; D is unresolved. CDR3 length: 14 amino acids. The V end lost 0 bases, the J end lost 2 bases, and 9 bases lay between the germline ends. CDR1 and CDR2 (germline): SGDLS, YYNGEE. DNA for the CDR3: TGTGCCAGCAGCGTAGCGGCCCAGACCTACGAGCAGTACTTC. It yields the protein CASSVAAQTYEQYF.

The chain carries TRBV7-9 and TRBJ1-6; tentatively, D is TRBD1 (5 bases). Trimming cost V 5 bases and J 8 bases, with 10 bases left between them. The CDR3 has 13 amino acids. Germline V lookup: CDR1 SEHNR, CDR2 FQNEAQ (reference sequence). CDR3 sequence (DNA): TGTGCCAGCAGCCGCGGGGCGGATTCACCCCTCCACTTT. It is translated as CASSRGADSPLHF.

The genes are TRBV29-1 and TRBJ1-2; D not resolved. The CDR3 has 12 amino acids. Per germline, CDR1 SQVTM and CDR2 ANQGSEA. Trimming removed 7 bases at V and 4 bases at J, with 13 bases between. CDR3 coding DNA: TGCAGCGGGGGAGCCGGAGGCTATGGCTACACCTTC. Amino acids: CSGGAGGYGYTF.

This sequence joins TRBV27 and TRBJ1-1; no clear D gene. This CDR3 has 10 residues. CDR1 and CDR2 (germline): MNHEY, SMNVEV (reference sequence). V lost 8 bases and J lost 5, with 6 bases in between. The CDR3 sequence is CASPKTEAFF. For the CDR3, the DNA is TGTGCCAGCCCTAAAACTGAAGCTTTCTTT.

This clone was counted a single time. The chain recombines TRBV4-1 with TRBJ1-5, with D possibly matching TRBD1 (5 bases). CDR1 MGHRA and CDR2 YSYEKL come from the germline V gene. V lost 1 base, J lost 7 bases, and 11 bases lay in between. The CDR3 runs 14 residues. In DNA form, the CDR3 reads TGCGCCAGCAGCCAAGTTGGTGGGGGACAGCCCCAGCATTTT. This sequence encodes CASSQVGGGQPQHF.

This clone was detected a few times. V gene TRBV2 combines with J gene TRBJ2-1, with 8 positions matching TRBD2. Germline CDR1 reads SNHLY; CDR2 reads FYNNEI. This CDR3 is built from 14 residues. The V gene end was trimmed by 6 bases and the J gene end by 9 bases; junction bases not matched to a gene: 10. CDR3 DNA sequence: TGTGCCAGCAGCGCCCGCGCGGGAGGAAGTGAGCAGTTCTTC. Protein: CASSARAGGSEQFF. Full variable domain (outside the CDR3, taken from reference TRBV2 and TRBJ2-1): EPEVTQTPSHQVTQMGQEVILRCVPISNHLYFYWYRQILGQKVEFLVSFYNNEISEKSEIFDDQFSVERPDGSNFTLKIRSTKLEDSAMYFCASSARAGGSEQFFGPGTRLTVL.

This clone has more than one count but fewer than ten. V usage is TRBV5-6 and J usage is TRBJ2-7, with D uncertain. The CDR3 is 13 residues long. V was cut by 2 bases and J by 3 bases, with 9 bases left in between. Germline values: CDR1 SGHDT, CDR2 YYEEEE. CDR3 residues: CASSFMTDYEQYF. CDR3 nucleotide sequence: TGTGCCAGCAGCTTCATGACGGACTACGAGCAGTACTTC. Full variable domain (remainder filled in from reference TRBV5-6 and TRBJ2-7): DAGVTQSPTHLIKTRGQQVTLRCSPKSGHDTVSWYQQALGQGPQFIFQYYEEEERQRGNFPDRFSGHQFPNYSSELNVNALLLGDSALYLCASSFMTDYEQYFGPGTRLTVT.

V is TRBV7-9 and J is TRBJ1-1; no clear D gene. This CDR3 spans 14 amino acids. The germline gives CDR1 SEHNR, CDR2 FQNEAQ (reference sequence). The V and J ends lost 1 base and 5 bases respectively, with 11 bases between them. CDR3 DNA sequence: TGTGCCAGCAGCTTAGATACAGTCCGGACTGAAGCTTTCTTT. Protein: CASSLDTVRTEAFF.

With regard to this clone: Distinct nucleotide sequences in the sample also encode this CDR3. The gene calls are TRBV5-1 and TRBJ1-5; D gene ambiguous. Germline loops: CDR1 SGHRS, CDR2 YFSETQ. The V end lost 0 bases, the J end lost 4 bases, and 5 bases lay between the germline ends. The CDR3 totals 13 residues. CDR3 DNA: TGCGCCAGCAGCTTGGGTGAGAATCAGCCCCAGCATTTT. This sequence encodes CASSLGENQPQHF.

As to this clone: Relative to the germline gene, one junction end is altered; a read error may explain this. The V gene is TRBV13, the J gene TRBJ2-5; 10 nucleotides line up with TRBD2. CDR1 is PRHDT and CDR2 is FYEKMQ in the germline V gene (reference sequence). This CDR3 region has 16 residues. CDR3 in amino acids: CASSARLAGLQQTQYF. DNA for the CDR3: TGTGCCAGCAGCGCAAGACTAGCGGGCCTCCAACAGACCCAGTACTTC.

This chain uses TRBV28 with TRBJ1-1; no reliable D call. The V end was cut by 10 bases, the J end by 0 bases, with 12 bases between. The CDR3 sequence is 13 residues long. The germline V gene has CDR1 MDHEN and CDR2 SYDVKM. The DNA for the CDR3 is TGTGCCACCCGATCCCCTATGAACACTGAAGCTTTCTTT. Protein sequence: CATRSPMNTEAFF.

V usage is TRBV12-5 and J usage is TRBJ1-3; D is unclear. V gave up 3 bases and J gave up 9 bases, with 6 bases separating them. The CDR3 is 11 amino acids. The germline V gene has CDR1 LGHNT and CDR2 FRNRAP. The CDR3 coding sequence is TGTGCTAGTGGTTTACCGGGCACCATATATTTT. This gives the protein CASGLPGTIYF.

This sequence joins TRBV30 and TRBJ2-7; TRBD2 matches 7 bases. Germline CDR1 and CDR2: GTSNPN and SVGIG (reference sequence). J gave up 7 bases and V 3 bases, and 15 bases lay outside the gene matches. The CDR3 has 15 amino acids. The CDR3 loop is CAWRVQGSGFGEQYF. The CDR3 DNA follows: TGTGCCTGGAGGGTGCAGGGTAGCGGGTTCGGGGAGCAGTACTTC.

This sequence joins TRBV7-2 and TRBJ2-7; 8 nucleotides line up with TRBD1. V shed 1 base and J 0 bases; nucleotides not matched to a gene: 2. This CDR3 has 15 amino acids. Germline CDR1 and CDR2: SGHTA and FQGNSA. CDR3 sequence: CASSLVQGGSYEQYF. CDR3 in DNA: TGTGCCAGCAGCTTAGTACAGGGGGGCTCCTACGAGCAGTACTTC.

The CDR3 coding sequence is TGTGCCAGCAGTCTCCCAGACAGGGTAAATGGCTACACCTTC. This codes for CASSLPDRVNGYTF. J is TRBJ1-2 and V is TRBV28; 7 nucleotides agree with TRBD1. V shed 5 bases and J 6 bases; nucleotides not matched to a gene: 9. Germline CDR1 is MDHEN and CDR2 is SYDVKM. The CDR3 contains 14 residues.

The V call is TRBV27, the J call TRBJ2-7; tentatively, D is TRBD1 (6 bases). V dropped 1 base and J dropped 2 bases, with 12 bases sitting between them. The germline CDR1 and CDR2 sequences are MNHEY and SMNVEV (reference sequence). This CDR3 region has 15 residues. The CDR3, as DNA: TGTGCCAGCAGTTTATTGAGGCAGGGGACCTACGAGCAGTACTTC. This translates into CASSLLRQGTYEQYF.

The chain links TRBV20-1 to TRBJ1-1; D uncertain. The CDR3 loop spans 11 amino acids. The ends were cut back, 8 bases at V and 5 bases at J, with 12 bases in the middle. CDR1 is DFQATT and CDR2 is SNEGSKA in the germline V gene (reference sequence). The CDR3 DNA follows: TGCAGTACCCAATTTGGAACTGAAGCTTTCTTT. It encodes CSTQFGTEAFF.

This sequence joins TRBV18 and TRBJ1-1; D is unclear. From germline, CDR1 is KGHSH and CDR2 LQKENI. V lost 0 bases and J 6 bases, leaving 8 bases between the germline ends. This CDR3 region has 13 residues. CDR3 nucleotides: TGTGCCAGCTCACCACCGTCGGGGTCTGAAGCTTTCTTT. It yields the protein CASSPPSGSEAFF.

This clone has more than one count but fewer than ten. The chain joins TRBV18 to TRBJ2-3; TRBD1 agrees at 12 bases. CDR3 length: 16 residues. Germline V CDR1 and CDR2: KGHSH, LQKENI. Trimming removed 4 bases from V and 6 bases from J; junction bases left unmatched: 8. The CDR3 bases are TGTGCCAGCTCACTAACCCGGGACAGGGGGCCCGATACGCAGTATTTT. Protein product: CASSLTRDRGPDTQYF.

In its sample, this clone was seen once. The V gene is TRBV3-1 (or the pseudogene TRBV3-2), the J gene TRBJ2-7; 8 bases match TRBD1. Germline V gene lookup returns CDR1 LGHDT and CDR2 YNNKEL (reference sequence). The trim removed 0 bases at V and 6 bases at J, leaving 7 bases unmatched. The CDR3 contains 15 residues. CDR3: CASSQDPGQGREQYF. Written as DNA, the CDR3 is TGTGCCAGCAGCCAAGATCCTGGACAGGGTCGCGAGCAGTACTTC.

This clone was observed once. The J gene is TRBJ1-1, the V gene TRBV9, with D possibly TRBD1 on 6 matching bases. Germline V gene data show CDR1 as SGDLS and CDR2 as YYNGEE. Trimming removed 1 base from V and 0 bases from J, with 13 bases in between. The CDR3 extends over 16 amino acids. This chain's CDR3 is CASSVYGGTMNTEAFF. In nucleotides, the CDR3 is TGTGCCAGCAGCGTATACGGGGGCACCATGAACACTGAAGCTTTCTTT.

This chain joins TRBV21-1 and TRBJ1-2; the table's TRBD1 call for D was not verified on the DNA. TRBV21-1 is a pseudogene. The length of the CDR3 is 17 residues. CDR3 protein: CASSKDNRTGTGYGYTF. The CDR3 nucleotides read TGTGCCAGCAGCAAAGACAACAGAACCGGGACAGGCTATGGCTACACCTTC.

A remark on this clone: The sample carries other DNA sequences with the same CDR3. The chain carries TRBV11-2 and TRBJ1-1, with TRBD1 identical over 7 bases. Unmatched junction bases numbered 6, after V lost 4 bases and J lost 4 bases. CDR1 SGHAT and CDR2 FQNNGV come from the germline V gene. CDR3 length: 14 amino acids. In DNA, the CDR3 is TGTGCCAGCAGCTCGCGACAGGGCGGCACTGAAGCTTTCTTT. Its protein product is CASSSRQGGTEAFF. The variable domain in full, with the rest retrieved from reference TRBV11-2 and TRBJ1-1, is EAGVAQSPRYKIIEKRQSVAFWCNPISGHATLYWYQQILGQGPKLLIQFQNNGVVDDSQLPKDRFSAERLKGVDSTLKIQPAKLEDSAVYLCASSSRQGGTEAFFGQGTRLTVV.

This CDR3 reads CASSPGTIIWVTEAFF. The CDR3 nucleotides are TGTGCCAGCTCCCCCGGGACAATCATATGGGTCACTGAAGCTTTCTTT. The rearrangement joins TRBV18 to TRBJ1-1; weak D call: TRBD1 (6 bases). Germline V CDR1 and CDR2: KGHSH, LQKENI. V was shortened by 6 bases and J by 4 bases, with 21 bases between the two germline ends. The CDR3 loop spans 16 amino acids.

The chain employs TRBV10-2 and TRBJ1-2; tentatively, D is TRBD1 (6 bases). CDR1 is WSHSY and CDR2 is SAAADI in the germline V gene. This CDR3 region has 17 residues. The ends were cut back, 0 bases at V and 3 bases at J, with 17 bases in the middle. CDR3 sequence reads: CASSESGSGQRHYGYTF. The CDR3, as DNA: TGCGCCAGCAGTGAGTCGGGTTCTGGACAGCGGCACTATGGCTACACCTTC.

The J gene is TRBJ2-2, the V gene TRBV4-1; D is possibly TRBD2 (6 bases). V shed 0 bases and J shed 0 bases, with 11 bases lying between them. In germline, CDR1 is MGHRA, CDR2 YSYEKL. The CDR3 has 17 residues. In DNA form, the CDR3 reads TGCGCCAGCAGCCAAGATTGGCTAGCGACGAACACCGGGGAGCTGTTTTTT. This encodes CASSQDWLATNTGELFF.

This sequence joins TRBV7-2 and TRBJ1-5; no reliable D call. The V end was cut by 5 bases, the J end by 4 bases, with 9 bases between. Germline lookup yields CDR1 SGHTA and CDR2 FQGNSA. The CDR3 is 13 amino acids. DNA of the CDR3: TGTGCCAGCAGCACCCAATTAAATCAGCCCCAGCATTTT. This translates into CASSTQLNQPQHF.

The chain is built from TRBV30 and TRBJ1-1; D unresolved. Deletions cut 0 bases from V and 7 bases from J, with 15 bases between. The CDR3 covers 14 residues. Looked up from germline, CDR1 is GTSNPN and CDR2 is SVGIG (reference sequence). The CDR3 here is CAWSVLSRTDEAFF. The CDR3 DNA is TGTGCCTGGAGTGTACTCAGCCGAACGGATGAAGCTTTCTTT. The whole variable domain, remainder taken from reference TRBV30 and TRBJ1-1, is SQTIHQWPATLVQPVGSPLSLECTVEGTSNPNLYWYRQAAGRGLQLLFYSVGIGQISSEVPQNLSASRPQDRQFILSSKKLLLSDSGFYLCAWSVLSRTDEAFFGQGTRLTVV.

In DNA form, the CDR3 reads TGCACCAGCAGCCAGCCGAAAGCCCGGAAGAAAAGAAACACCATATATTTT. Translated, it gives CTSSQPKARKKRNTIYF. J is TRBJ1-3 and V is TRBV1. TRBV1 is an annotated pseudogene. The CDR3 extends over 17 amino acids.

This chain links TRBV12-3 or TRBV12-4 with TRBJ2-2; D may be TRBD1 (5 bases). Trimming shortened V by 8 bases and J by 13 bases, and 14 bases separated the two germline ends. The CDR3 is 11 residues long. This CDR3 reads CASQGTGGLFF. CDR3 nucleotides: TGTGCCAGCCAGGGAACGGGCGGGCTGTTTTTT.

The chain recombines TRBV9 with TRBJ2-5; D is uncertain. Trimming left V 3 bases short and J 5 bases short, with 14 bases between. This CDR3 spans 14 amino acids. Per germline, CDR1 SGDLS and CDR2 YYNGEE. CDR3 DNA sequence: TGTGCCAGCAGCGCTTATGCCACCGGGGAGACCCAGTACTTC. This codes for CASSAYATGETQYF.